Given below is one T cell receptor beta chain in context. Its antigen is unidentified. The data derive from a study of T cell responses to AZD1222 COVID-19 vaccine. Study outcomes and limitations: Following two doses of AZD1222, Spike-specific TCR breadth and depth rose. Donors in the cohort were predominantly white British and more often female, and clonal diversity was possibly underestimated.

Method: immunoSEQ multiplex PCR; TCRdb's copy keeps in-frame clones and lacks some. The sample gives approximately 160,000 clones, around 94% of which show up once; 5.1% is in the top ten. Losses at the gene ends were 10 bases for V and 0 bases for J; bases not matched to a gene: 5. CDR1 and CDR2 from the germline V gene are LNHDA and SQIVND (reference sequence). There are 13 residues in the CDR3. This TCR derives from an adult who received the AZD1222 COVID-19 vaccine. The genes are TRBV19 and TRBJ2-7; 8 bases match TRBD1. The sample was peripheral blood, taken 28 days after the second AZD1222 dose. The CDR3 spells CATAGGVSYEQYF. For the CDR3, the DNA is TGTGCCACAGCAGGGGGCGTCTCCTACGAGCAGTACTTC.